One and the same sample provided the 26 T cell receptor beta chains below, sequenced in a study of blood T cells in healthy people across ages. Next came a second PCR, run for roughly 6 to 11 cycles, which used a sample-barcoded 5' primer along with a J-beta primer mix. TCRdb reprocessed the 5' RACE reads with MiXCR, giving one entry per CDR3 protein. The sample gives about 800,000 distinct CDR3 sequences, approximately 25% of which show up once; 3% to 4% is in the top ten. This sample also appeared in a second study, on T cells of mothers and their children.

Sequenced input: blood. All receptors come from a boy under 18 in good health.

This clonotype was counted only a few times. The chain has TRBV29-1 and TRBJ2-5; D is uncertain. Germline CDR1 and CDR2: SQVTM and ANQGSEA. This CDR3 is 13 amino acids long. In DNA, the CDR3 is TGCAACGTCGCCCCGGTCCTCCAAGAGACCCAGTACTTC. Protein sequence: CNVAPVLQETQYF.

This clonotype was found a few times. This chain connects TRBV7-2 to TRBJ1-1; 12 bases fit TRBD1. This CDR3 comprises 15 residues. The V and J ends lost 5 bases and 4 bases, in that order; junction bases with no gene match: 5. CDR1 is SGHTA and CDR2 is FQGNSA in the germline V gene. The chain's CDR3 is CASSPRGQGATEAFF. The DNA of the CDR3 is TGTGCCAGCAGCCCACGGGGACAGGGGGCCACTGAAGCTTTCTTT.

This clonotype was recorded once. The chain uses TRBV7-9 and TRBJ2-7, with D hard to call. This CDR3 comprises 15 residues. Trimming stripped 1 base from V and 2 bases from J, with 12 bases between. CDR1 and CDR2 from the germline V gene are SEHNR and FQNEAQ (reference sequence). CDR3 in DNA: TGTGCCAGCAGCTTAGAATCAGGTACCACCTACGAGCAGTACTTC. It specifies CASSLESGTTYEQYF.

This clonotype was detected a few times. The rearrangement links TRBV6-5 to TRBJ1-2; D gene ambiguous. V was shortened by 0 bases and J by 2 bases, with 7 bases between the two germline ends. This CDR3 region has 14 residues. Germline CDR1 is MNHEY and CDR2 is SVGAGI. The CDR3 coding sequence is TGTGCCAGCAGTTACTCGGGCGGCAACTATGGCTACACCTTC. Translated, it gives CASSYSGGNYGYTF.

This chain uses TRBV6-5 with TRBJ1-1; D might be TRBD1 (5 bases). The CDR3 is 13 residues long. The V end was cut by 6 bases, the J end by 6 bases, with 14 bases between. The germline V gene encodes CDR1 MNHEY and CDR2 SVGAGI. The CDR3 coding sequence is TGTGCCAGCAGATATGACGGGGGGTCTGAAGCTTTCTTT. This translates into CASRYDGGSEAFF.

V is TRBV5-1 and J is TRBJ1-3; 7 bases match TRBD1. The V gene's germline CDR1 is SGHRS and CDR2 YFSETQ. The CDR3 totals 17 residues. With V trimmed by 4 bases and J by 0 bases, 10 bases remained unmatched. DNA for the CDR3: TGCGCCAGCAGCCCCTGGGGACAGCTAGGCTCTGGAAACACCATATATTTT. As protein: CASSPWGQLGSGNTIYF.

This chain uses TRBV7-8 with TRBJ1-1, with TRBD1 identical over 10 bases. V dropped 1 base and J dropped 4; count of bases not matched to a gene: 6. Germline V lookup: CDR1 SGHVS, CDR2 FQNEAQ. This CDR3 has 16 residues. DNA of the CDR3: TGTGCCAGCAGCTTAGGGAGGGGACAGGGGCCCACTGAAGCTTTCTTT. It yields the protein CASSLGRGQGPTEAFF.

A note on this clonotype: The conserved final phenylalanine or tryptophan is absent from the CDR3, which likely points to a read error. The limits of the CDR3 on the DNA are not certain, so only TCRdb's listed CDR3 is given. J is TRBJ2-5 and V is TRBV20-1; the table names TRBD1, a call not compared with the DNA. Germline CDR1 reads DFQATT; CDR2 reads SNEGSKA (reference sequence). Ends included, the CDR3 has 13 residues. This CDR3 is CSARGTGFVEQLL.

The CDR3 reads CASSYGSAYGYTF. CDR3 nucleotide sequence: TGTGCCAGCAGTTACGGTTCAGCTTATGGCTACACCTTC. The chain has TRBV6-2 or TRBV6-3 and TRBJ1-2; D remains ambiguous. CDR3 length: 13 amino acids. With 2 bases removed from V and 5 bases from J, the gap between germline ends came to 9 bases. Germline values: CDR1 MNHEY, CDR2 SVGEGT.

V and J are TRBV6-5 and TRBJ2-7; a weak D match, TRBD1 (5 bases). The J call is doubtful: the DNA matches TRBJ2-1 better. The CDR3 has 13 residues. Germline CDR1 and CDR2: MNHEY and SVGAGI. The CDR3 nucleotides are TGTGCCAGCAGTTACCTAGGGGACAATGAGCAGTTCTTC. This encodes CASSYLGDNEQFF.

V and J are TRBV9 and TRBJ2-1; 8 nucleotides match TRBD2. The V gene end was trimmed by 0 bases and the J gene end by 5 bases; junction bases not matched to a gene: 10. This CDR3 contains 17 residues. Germline loops: CDR1 SGDLS, CDR2 YYNGEE. Here the CDR3 reads CASSVELAVGRNNEQFF. The CDR3 DNA reads TGTGCCAGCAGCGTAGAACTAGCGGTCGGTAGGAACAATGAGCAGTTCTTC. The whole variable domain, filled in from reference TRBV9 and TRBJ2-1, reads DSGVTQTPKHLITATGQRVTLRCSPRSGDLSVYWYQQSLDQGLQFLIQYYNGEERAKGNILERFSAQQFPDLHSELNLSSLELGDSALYFCASSVELAVGRNNEQFFGPGTRLTVL.

This clonotype has only a few counts. A junction end diverges from the germline sequence, so it may reflect a read error. The rearrangement uses TRBV5-1 and TRBJ2-1; 9 nucleotides align to TRBD1. The CDR3 runs 16 residues. Germline V gives CDR1 SGHRS, CDR2 YFSETQ. Written as DNA, the CDR3 is TGCGCCAGTAGCTTGGCCTCCGGGACAGGGATGTCTGAGCAGTTCTTC. Its protein product is CASSLASGTGMSEQFF.

This clonotype was detected only a few times. This chain uses TRBV7-9 with TRBJ2-3, with 15 bases matching TRBD2. Germline CDR1 is SEHNR and CDR2 is FQNEAQ (reference sequence). The V gene end was trimmed by 5 bases and the J gene end by 4 bases; junction bases not matched to a gene: 10. This CDR3 has 18 amino acids. The CDR3 DNA sequence: TGTGCCAGCAGCGGCACAGGACTAGCGGGAGGGCCGGCAGATACGCAGTATTTT. Protein product: CASSGTGLAGGPADTQYF.

This clonotype has a handful of counts. The genes are TRBV29-1 and TRBJ1-2; D unresolved. The CDR3 contains 18 residues. Trimming took 4 bases from V and 0 from J, leaving 24 bases between them. The germline CDR1 and CDR2 sequences are SQVTM and ANQGSEA. DNA for the CDR3: TGCAGCGTTGTGGACTCGTACGCGGGAGGTACAGCTAACTATGGCTACACCTTC. Translation: CSVVDSYAGGTANYGYTF.

V usage is TRBV12-3 or TRBV12-4 and J usage is TRBJ2-7; D gene ambiguous. The germline V and J ends were trimmed by 0 bases and 4 bases, with 10 bases remaining between them. The CDR3 consists of 14 residues. CDR3 amino acids: CASSLALVTYEQYF. The CDR3, as DNA: TGTGCCAGCAGTTTAGCGCTGGTGACTTACGAGCAGTACTTC.

This clonotype occurred a few times. The V gene is TRBV5-1, the J gene TRBJ1-1, with D possibly being TRBD1 (6 bases). Germline V gene sequence: CDR1 SGHRS, CDR2 YFSETQ. The CDR3 runs to 14 residues. The V gene lost 0 bases and the J gene lost 10 bases, with 16 bases spanning the gap. CDR3 residues: CASSLAVGGRLAFF. CDR3 nucleotides: TGCGCCAGCAGCTTGGCCGTGGGGGGCAGGTTAGCTTTCTTT. Full variable domain (remainder filled in from reference TRBV5-1 and TRBJ1-1): KAGVTQTPRYLIKTRGQQVTLSCSPISGHRSVSWYQQTPGQGLQFLFEYFSETQRNKGNFPGRFSGRQFSNSRSEMNVSTLELGDSALYLCASSLAVGGRLAFFGQGTRLTVV.

This clonotype was detected only a few times. CDR3 sequence reads: CATSRANFYEQYF. The CDR3 bases are TGTGCCACCAGCAGAGCTAATTTCTACGAGCAGTACTTC. This rearrangement joins TRBV15 to TRBJ2-7, with no clear D. CDR3 length: 13 amino acids. V lost 1 base and J 3 bases, leaving 7 bases between the germline ends. Germline V gene lookup returns CDR1 LNHNV and CDR2 YYDKDF (reference sequence).

The V call is TRBV5-6, the J call TRBJ1-6; D gene ambiguous. The V gene lost 0 bases and the J gene lost 7 bases, with 11 bases spanning the gap. The germline CDR1 and CDR2 sequences are SGHDT and YYEEEE. CDR3 length: 15 amino acids. CDR3 sequence (DNA): TGTGCCAGCAGCTTGGCGGGCGCACGGAATTCACCCCTCCACTTT. It specifies CASSLAGARNSPLHF.

The rearrangement links TRBV5-1 to TRBJ2-5; no reliable D call. CDR1 SGHRS and CDR2 YFSETQ come from the germline V gene. CDR3 length: 14 residues. The V gene lost 4 bases and the J gene lost 3 bases, with 13 bases spanning the gap. This CDR3 is CASSVDGMKETQYF. The CDR3 DNA reads as TGCGCCAGCAGCGTGGACGGCATGAAAGAGACCCAGTACTTC.

This clonotype occurred a few times. This chain uses TRBV27 with TRBJ1-5, with 9 nucleotides matching TRBD1. CDR3 size: 15 residues. V dropped 0 bases and J dropped 5; count of bases not matched to a gene: 2. Germline-derived CDR1 and CDR2 are MNHEY and SMNVEV (reference sequence). CDR3 loop: CASSLSNRGHQPQHF. The CDR3 DNA is TGTGCCAGCAGTTTATCGAACAGGGGGCATCAGCCCCAGCATTTT.

This CDR3 is CSGSSLDLTNYGYTF. CDR3 nucleotides: TGCAGTGGCTCCTCATTGGACCTTACTAACTATGGCTACACCTTC. The chain links TRBV20-1 to TRBJ1-2, with D uncertain. V was pared by 7 bases and J by 0 bases, with 18 bases between. CDR3 length: 15 amino acids. From germline, CDR1 is DFQATT and CDR2 SNEGSKA (reference sequence).

This clonotype was counted a few times. This chain connects TRBV7-2 to TRBJ2-7; 11 nucleotides agree with TRBD2. Germline loops: CDR1 SGHTA, CDR2 FQGNSA. The CDR3 consists of 15 residues. The J segment lost 3 bases and the V segment lost 0 bases, leaving 1 base of the junction unmatched. The CDR3 DNA reads TGTGCCAGCAGCTTAGCTAGCGGGGGGGTCTACGAGCAGTACTTC. It yields the protein CASSLASGGVYEQYF. Using reference TRBV7-2 and TRBJ2-7 for the parts outside the CDR3, the full variable domain is GAGVSQSPSNKVTEKGKDVELRCDPISGHTALYWYRQSLGQGLEFLIYFQGNSAPDKSGLPSDRFSAERTGGSVSTLTIQRTQQEDSAVYLCASSLASGGVYEQYFGPGTRLTVT.

The chain joins TRBV30 to TRBJ1-1; D ambiguous. Trimming stripped 4 bases from V and 4 bases from J, with 13 bases between. CDR1 and CDR2 (germline): GTSNPN, SVGIG (reference sequence). The CDR3 loop spans 13 amino acids. The CDR3 DNA reads as TGTGCCTGGAAGGGCACCTGGGGCACTGAAGCTTTCTTT. Translating gives CAWKGTWGTEAFF.

Only a few counts were recorded for this clonotype. V and J are TRBV12-3 or TRBV12-4 and TRBJ2-1, with D tentatively TRBD2 (5 bases). V lost 6 bases and J lost 3, with 9 bases in between. The CDR3 is 13 amino acids. The CDR3 bases are TGTGCCAGCAGCACGGGGAACTACAATGAGCAGTTCTTC. Amino acid sequence: CASSTGNYNEQFF.

The J gene is TRBJ2-5, the V gene TRBV7-3; maybe TRBD2 (5 bases). This CDR3 has 15 amino acids. Germline V CDR1 and CDR2: SGHTA, FQGTGA. Between the trimmed V and J ends, which lost 4 bases and 1 base, there was a span of 13 bases. For the CDR3, the DNA is TGTGCCAGCAGCTCGGCCGGGAACCCCCAAGAGACCCAGTACTTC. Its translation is CASSSAGNPQETQYF.

Only a few counts were recorded for this clonotype. The CDR3 spells CASSSQDSTDTQYF. The CDR3 DNA reads TGTGCCAGCAGCTCGCAAGACAGCACAGATACGCAGTATTTT. The V gene is TRBV7-2, the J gene TRBJ2-3; unclear D gene. Germline loops: CDR1 SGHTA, CDR2 FQGNSA. The V and J ends lost 4 bases and 0 bases respectively, with 8 bases between them. The CDR3 is 14 amino acids.